The 27 T cell receptor beta chains in this list originate from one sample, sequenced in a study of CXCR3-negative and CXCR3-positive naive CD8 T cells (dated by TCRdb to the late 2010s). The listed sequencing device is NextSeq 550. The Human TCR Profiling Kit (MiLaboratory) was used to make UMI-labeled 5' RACE TRB cDNA libraries. Through TCRdb reprocessing, the reads give one entry per CDR3 protein sequence; DNA is omitted. The table for this sample lists 100,000 to 150,000 distinct CDR3 sequences. 0.25% to 0.35% of the sample is taken by the ten largest. Sequencing was performed on naive CXCR3- CD8+ T cells from blood. The cell subset or site label of this sample denotes: CD45RO-CCR7+CD27+CD95- naive CD8+ T cells lacking CXCR3 (TNR3-). These receptors all come from a human donor in good health. Some clones in this sample may be carry-over from other donors' samples.

The chain couples TRBV4-1 to TRBJ1-5; TCRdb proposes TRBD1, but this gene call is untestable without DNA. Germline V gene lookup returns CDR1 MGHRA and CDR2 YSYEKL. The CDR3 loop spans 15 amino acids. CDR3 sequence: CASSQVTGQGGPQHF.

The V and J genes are TRBV5-1 and TRBJ1-1; TCRdb returns TRBD1, unconfirmable since there is no DNA. CDR3 length: 14 residues. Germline V gene lookup returns CDR1 SGHRS and CDR2 YFSETQ. The CDR3 sequence is CASSRSGTNTEAFF.

V and J are TRBV20-1 and TRBJ2-7; TCRdb gives TRBD1 as the D gene, but with no DNA this cannot be confirmed. The CDR3 loop spans 16 amino acids. Germline V lookup: CDR1 DFQATT, CDR2 SNEGSKA (reference sequence). CDR3 in amino acids: CSATPDWTGDFNEQYF.

The chain uses TRBV4-3 and TRBJ2-5; absent DNA, TCRdb's TRBD1 call cannot be checked. Germline assignment: CDR1 LGHNA and CDR2 YSLEER. CDR3 length equals 15 residues. This CDR3 reads CASSQTGGGWETQYF.

This chain links TRBV6-2 or TRBV6-3 with TRBJ2-1; the D call from TCRdb, TRBD2, cannot be confirmed without DNA. Per the germline V gene, CDR1 is MNHEY and CDR2 is SVGEGT. The CDR3 has 16 amino acids. CDR3 in amino acids: CASSYFTGLPDNEQFF.

The genes are TRBV2 and TRBJ2-1; absent DNA, TCRdb's TRBD2 call cannot be checked. CDR3 length: 18 amino acids. The germline gives CDR1 SNHLY, CDR2 FYNNEI. The CDR3 protein is CASSESSGEFVGYNEQFF.

This chain joins TRBV5-1 and TRBJ2-5. Germline CDR1 is SGHRS and CDR2 is YFSETQ. This CDR3 has 14 residues. CDR3 protein: CASSFEGFRETQYF.

The gene calls are TRBV7-9 and TRBJ2-7; the TCRdb D gene call, TRBD1, has no DNA to confirm it. Germline-derived CDR1 and CDR2 are SEHNR and FQNEAQ (reference sequence). The CDR3 length is 14 residues. The CDR3 protein is CASTSRDIHYEQYF.

The genes are TRBV29-1 and TRBJ2-5; TCRdb's D call, TRBD1, is unchecked because there is no DNA. Germline V gives CDR1 SQVTM, CDR2 ANQGSEA. The CDR3 is 13 residues long. CDR3 residues: CSVTGTGSGTQYF. Full variable domain (rest looked up from reference TRBV29-1 and TRBJ2-5): SAVISQKPSRDICQRGTSLTIQCQVDSQVTMMFWYRQQPGQSLTLIATANQGSEATYESGFVIDKFPISRPNLTFSTLTVSNMSPEDSSIYLCSVTGTGSGTQYFGPGTRLLVL.

V is TRBV13 and J is TRBJ2-3; TCRdb designates TRBD1, a call that cannot be tested without DNA. Germline CDR1 reads PRHDT; CDR2 reads FYEKMQ (reference sequence). CDR3 size: 13 residues. The CDR3 loop is CASSPPRTDTQYF.

The chain recombines TRBV7-9 with TRBJ2-7; no DNA is available, so the TRBD1 call from TCRdb remains unchecked. From germline, CDR1 is SEHNR and CDR2 FQNEAQ (reference sequence). CDR3 length: 14 residues. CDR3 in amino acids: CASNNRADRYEQYF.

This chain connects TRBV28 to TRBJ1-5. In germline, CDR1 is MDHEN, CDR2 SYDVKM. The CDR3 contains 12 residues. The CDR3 loop reads CASSLYMGSQHF.

This chain joins TRBV15 and TRBJ2-1. The CDR3 loop spans 13 amino acids. Germline V gene lookup returns CDR1 LNHNV and CDR2 YYDKDF (reference sequence). The CDR3 is CATVRDTYNEQFF.

The chain combines TRBV5-4 with TRBJ2-3; TCRdb outputs TRBD2, but without DNA this stays unchecked. This CDR3 comprises 17 residues. CDR1 SGHNT and CDR2 YYREEE come from the germline V gene (reference sequence). CDR3 sequence reads: CASSPTGTSFGTDTQYF. Full variable domain (outside the CDR3, taken from reference TRBV5-4 and TRBJ2-3): ETGVTQSPTHLIKTRGQQVTLRCSSQSGHNTVSWYQQALGQGPQFIFQYYREEENGRGNFPPRFSGLQFPNYSSELNVNALELDDSALYLCASSPTGTSFGTDTQYFGPGTRLTVL.

This chain joins TRBV27 and TRBJ2-1; the TCRdb D gene call, TRBD1, has no DNA to confirm it. This CDR3 comprises 15 residues. Germline V CDR1 and CDR2: MNHEY, SMNVEV (reference sequence). The CDR3 spells CASSSGTGGHNEQFF.

The CDR3 reads CASSLSSGYNYNEQFF. This chain joins TRBV6-5 and TRBJ2-1; TCRdb lists TRBD2, though no DNA is available to test this call. This CDR3 region has 16 residues. In germline, CDR1 is MNHEY, CDR2 SVGAGI.

V gene TRBV12-3 or TRBV12-4 combines with J gene TRBJ1-4; TCRdb proposes TRBD1, but this gene call is untestable without DNA. This CDR3 contains 14 residues. The CDR3 here is CASSRDRGREKLFF.

The chain has TRBV30 and TRBJ2-7; as DNA is missing, the TRBD2 call by TCRdb cannot be tested. The V gene's germline CDR1 is GTSNPN and CDR2 SVGIG (reference sequence). There are 13 residues in the CDR3. This chain's CDR3 is CAWTRTSVYEQYF.

The chain has TRBV24-1 and TRBJ1-5. Germline V gene data show CDR1 as KGHDR and CDR2 as SFDVKD. This CDR3 is 17 amino acids long. The chain's CDR3 is CATSDPVPSGINQPQHF.

The chain has TRBV11-2 and TRBJ2-7. Germline values: CDR1 SGHAT, CDR2 FQNNGV. The CDR3 has 14 amino acids. The CDR3 reads CASSASLNSYEQYF.

This chain joins TRBV20-1 and TRBJ2-7; the D call of TRBD2 rests on TCRdb alone, since no DNA is present to check it. CDR1 is DFQATT, CDR2 SNEGSKA, per germline (reference sequence). The CDR3 is 15 residues long. The CDR3 spells CSARDGTSGTREQYF.

This chain links TRBV7-9 with TRBJ2-7; TCRdb's D call, TRBD1, is unchecked because there is no DNA. Germline V gene data show CDR1 as SEHNR and CDR2 as FQNEAQ (reference sequence). The CDR3 runs to 14 residues. This CDR3 is CASSAGTPAYEQYF.

The chain joins TRBV6-2 or TRBV6-3 to TRBJ1-1; TCRdb's D call of TRBD1 is untestable without DNA. The CDR3 has 13 amino acids. CDR1 MNHEY and CDR2 SVGEGT come from the germline V gene. CDR3 residues: CASSPGGLSEAFF.

The gene calls are TRBV2 and TRBJ1-4. The CDR3 loop spans 13 amino acids. Germline loops: CDR1 SNHLY, CDR2 FYNNEI. CDR3 loop: CASSGGGNEKLFF.

The rearrangement links TRBV11-3 to TRBJ2-1; TCRdb calls TRBD2, which cannot be checked without DNA. This CDR3 comprises 18 residues. Per the germline V gene, CDR1 is SGHNT and CDR2 is YENEEA. The CDR3 spells CASSPVGRSGSGGDEQFF.

This chain links TRBV5-1 with TRBJ2-2; TCRdb calls TRBD1, which cannot be checked without DNA. CDR1 and CDR2 from the germline V gene are SGHRS and YFSETQ. The CDR3 runs 14 residues. CDR3 sequence: CASSWGGDGGELFF.

The chain recombines TRBV27 with TRBJ2-1; without DNA, the TCRdb call of TRBD2 cannot be checked. There are 14 residues in the CDR3. Germline CDR1 MNHEY, CDR2 SMNVEV (reference sequence). CDR3 sequence reads: CASNPGGPYNEQFF.